This T cell receptor (beta chain) is drawn from a study of shared clonotypes between healthy human individuals. The data were produced by immunoSEQ multiplex PCR, yet TCRdb's version contains in-frame clones alone and is incomplete. The table records about 2 million clones, around 95% of them present only once. The CD4+ fraction was divided into a CD45RA+ naive subset and a CD45RA-negative memory subset. V gave up 3 bases and J gave up 2 bases, with 13 bases separating them. The germline CDR1 and CDR2 sequences are SNHLY and FYNNEI. This CDR3 contains 15 residues. The receptor's source is a man between 18 and 35 years old in good health. What was sequenced was naive CD4+ T cells sorted from blood. As for subset: CD45RA+ positively selected. This chain uses TRBV2 with TRBJ2-5, with TRBD1 as a possible D gene (6 bases). The CDR3 nucleotides are TGTGCCAGCAGTGAGGTGGGGGCTCAACAAGAGACCCAGTACTTC. It codes for CASSEVGAQQETQYF.